What follows are 25 T cell receptor beta chains derived from one specimen sequenced in a study of blood T cell repertoires in COVID-19. Generated by immunoSEQ multiplex PCR, the TCRdb table keeps only in-frame clones and is missing some. This table holds 100,000 to 150,000 clones, 80% to 90% found once. The material sequenced was peripheral blood. The receptors derive from a man older than 75 with active or convalescent COVID-19.

The chain couples TRBV12-5 to TRBJ1-5; 12 bases fit TRBD1. Germline trimming cut 7 bases from V and 5 bases from J; bases unmatched to any gene: 9. Germline values: CDR1 LGHNT, CDR2 FRNRAP. The CDR3 covers 16 residues. In DNA form, the CDR3 reads TGTGCTAGTGCCCCTATCGGGACAGGGGGCTATCAGCCCCAGCATTTT. Translating it yields CASAPIGTGGYQPQHF.

The CDR3 sequence is CASSSLGGNTEAFF. The DNA for the CDR3 is TGTGCCAGCAGCTCATTGGGGGGGAACACTGAAGCTTTCTTT. The V gene is TRBV7-3, the J gene TRBJ1-1, with a possible D match to TRBD1 (5 bases). V was pared by 4 bases and J by 1 base, with 10 bases between. The CDR3 has 14 amino acids. Germline CDR1 reads SGHTA; CDR2 reads FQGTGA.

The genes are TRBV2 and TRBJ1-6; D remains unclear. This CDR3 is 13 amino acids long. Germline V gene lookup returns CDR1 SNHLY and CDR2 FYNNEI. V gave up 5 bases and J gave up 7 bases, with 9 bases separating them. The CDR3 is CASSYSVNSPLHF. CDR3 in DNA: TGTGCCAGCAGTTACAGTGTAAATTCACCCCTCCACTTT.

This clone was found a few times. This chain uses TRBV25-1 with TRBJ2-5; tentative D call: TRBD2 (5 bases). V gave up 8 bases and J gave up 0 bases, with 13 bases separating them. The CDR3 covers 14 residues. Per germline, CDR1 MGHDK and CDR2 SYGVNS. CDR3 residues: CASSPGYHQETQYF. CDR3 coding DNA: TGTGCCAGCTCCCCGGGGTATCACCAAGAGACCCAGTACTTC.

This chain connects TRBV5-1 to TRBJ2-2; 12 nucleotides align to TRBD2. Germline CDR1 reads SGHRS; CDR2 reads YFSETQ. The CDR3 is 16 amino acids. V lost 2 bases and J lost 5; bases outside the gene matches: 4. CDR3 residues: CASSLTSGGITGELFF. The CDR3 bases are TGCGCCAGCAGCTTAACTAGCGGGGGGATAACCGGGGAGCTGTTTTTT. The full variable domain, with the rest looked up from reference TRBV5-1 and TRBJ2-2, is KAGVTQTPRYLIKTRGQQVTLSCSPISGHRSVSWYQQTPGQGLQFLFEYFSETQRNKGNFPGRFSGRQFSNSRSEMNVSTLELGDSALYLCASSLTSGGITGELFFGEGSRLTVL.

The rearrangement links TRBV7-3 to TRBJ2-1; unclear D gene. CDR3 length: 13 residues. Germline V lookup: CDR1 SGHTA, CDR2 FQGTGA. V was shortened by 5 bases and J by 8 bases, with 13 bases between the two germline ends. CDR3 sequence (DNA): TGTGCCAGCAGCGCCTCTAGTAATGATGAGCAGTTCTTC. It specifies CASSASSNDEQFF.

The chain combines TRBV23-1 with TRBJ2-7; tentative D call: TRBD1 (6 bases). TRBV23-1 is assigned to the ORF class and has an uncertain function. V lost 5 bases and J 2 bases, leaving 13 bases between the germline ends. This CDR3 is built from 14 residues. CDR3 sequence: CASSIQGKAYEQYF. The CDR3 DNA follows: TGCGCCAGCAGTATACAGGGAAAAGCCTACGAGCAGTACTTC.

The rearrangement links TRBV10-3 to TRBJ1-1, with D possibly being TRBD1 (6 bases). The V end lost 4 bases, the J end lost 1 base, and 13 bases lay between the germline ends. The CDR3 spans 15 residues. Germline values: CDR1 ENHRY, CDR2 SYGVKD. CDR3 sequence reads: CAISGFSRGNTEAFF. CDR3 DNA: TGTGCCATCAGTGGTTTTTCCAGGGGGAACACTGAAGCTTTCTTT.

The V and J genes are TRBV2 and TRBJ2-7; D ambiguous. Germline V gene sequence: CDR1 SNHLY, CDR2 FYNNEI. With 3 bases removed from V and 6 bases from J, the gap between germline ends came to 3 bases. This CDR3 contains 10 residues. The CDR3: CASSEAEQYF. The CDR3, as DNA: TGTGCCAGCAGTGAGGCCGAGCAGTACTTC.

V is TRBV2 and J is TRBJ2-3; D not certain. Per the germline V gene, CDR1 is SNHLY and CDR2 is FYNNEI. Trimming stripped 7 bases from V and 0 bases from J, with 5 bases between. The CDR3 is made up of 12 amino acids. CDR3 bases: TGTGCCAGCACGTTAAGCACAGATACGCAGTATTTT. It codes for CASTLSTDTQYF.

The chain combines TRBV29-1 with TRBJ1-3; no clear D gene. This CDR3 has 14 amino acids. Germline values: CDR1 SQVTM, CDR2 ANQGSEA. V was pared by 3 bases and J by 4 bases, with 13 bases between. CDR3 nucleotides: TGCAGCGTTGATAGCGGCGGGTTAGGAAACACCATATATTTT. Its protein is CSVDSGGLGNTIYF.

This chain uses TRBV21-1 with TRBJ1-5; the tabulated D call, TRBD1, remains unverified against the DNA. TRBV21-1 is flagged as a pseudogene. The CDR3 loop spans 17 amino acids. This chain's CDR3 is CASSRLMSTGGDQPQHF. CDR3 DNA: TGTGCCAGCAGCAGACTTATGTCGACAGGGGGCGATCAGCCCCAGCATTTT.

This chain links TRBV12-5 with TRBJ1-3, with 10 bases fitting TRBD1. The ends lost 6 bases at V and 6 bases at J; junction bases unmatched: 5. Germline-derived CDR1 and CDR2 are LGHNT and FRNRAP. The CDR3 consists of 14 residues. The CDR3 bases are TGTGCTAGTGGGCGGACAGGGGGGGAAAACACCATATATTTT. This sequence encodes CASGRTGGENTIYF. Drawing the rest from reference TRBV12-5 and TRBJ1-3, the complete variable domain is DARVTQTPRHKVTEMGQEVTMRCQPILGHNTVFWYRQTMMQGLELLAYFRNRAPLDDSGMPKDRFSAEMPDATLATLKIQPSEPRDSAVYFCASGRTGGENTIYFGEGSWLTVV.

This clone was counted only a few times. The gene calls are TRBV18 and TRBJ1-6; 8 bases map to TRBD1. After removal of 2 bases from V and 4 bases from J, the junction contained 4 bases not matched to a gene. This CDR3 comprises 16 residues. The germline V gene has CDR1 KGHSH and CDR2 LQKENI. This CDR3 is CASSPLDRGYNSPLHF. CDR3 DNA sequence: TGTGCCAGCTCACCATTAGACAGGGGTTATAATTCACCCCTCCACTTT.

The V gene is TRBV11-3, the J gene TRBJ2-5, with D perhaps matching TRBD2 (5 bases). Germline V gene lookup returns CDR1 SGHNT and CDR2 YENEEA. The germline V and J ends were trimmed by 1 base and 2 bases, with 11 bases remaining between them. The CDR3 totals 15 residues. CDR3: CASSLGGWKQETQYF. The CDR3 DNA reads TGTGCCAGCAGCTTAGGAGGGTGGAAACAAGAGACCCAGTACTTC. Variable domain in full (rest from reference TRBV11-3 and TRBJ2-5): EAGVVQSPRYKIIEKKQPVAFWCNPISGHNTLYWYLQNLGQGPELLIRYENEEAVDDSQLPKDRFSAERLKGVDSTLKIQPAELGDSAVYLCASSLGGWKQETQYFGPGTRLLVL.

V gene TRBV27 combines with J gene TRBJ1-3, with D unclear. There are 14 residues in the CDR3. The V end lost 5 bases, the J end lost 0 bases, and 8 bases lay between the germline ends. Germline V lookup: CDR1 MNHEY, CDR2 SMNVEV (reference sequence). CDR3 sequence: CASSPYRSGNTIYF. CDR3 in DNA: TGTGCCAGCAGTCCCTACCGCTCTGGAAACACCATATATTTT.

V gene TRBV3-1 (or the pseudogene TRBV3-2) combines with J gene TRBJ2-2; no firm D call. Germline CDR1 and CDR2: LGHDT and YNNKEL (reference sequence). CDR3 length equals 15 residues. V was shortened by 4 bases and J by 6 bases, with 15 bases between the two germline ends. CDR3: CASSPSAVVAGELFF. CDR3 nucleotides: TGTGCCAGCAGCCCCTCCGCGGTTGTGGCCGGGGAGCTGTTTTTT.

This chain links TRBV1 with TRBJ2-1; whether TRBD2, the table's D call, matches the DNA was not checked. TRBV1 is marked as a pseudogene. This CDR3 is 16 amino acids long. The CDR3 loop is CTSSHPGGGAYNEQFF. CDR3 coding DNA: TGCACCAGCAGCCATCCGGGTGGAGGGGCCTACAATGAGCAGTTCTTC.

As DNA, the CDR3 is TGCGCCAGCAGCCCGGGACACTCGAACACTGAAGCTTTCTTT. It yields the protein CASSPGHSNTEAFF. The chain links TRBV5-1 to TRBJ1-1; D is perhaps TRBD1 (6 bases). Per germline, CDR1 SGHRS and CDR2 YFSETQ. The germline V and J ends were trimmed by 4 bases and 1 base, with 11 bases remaining between them. The CDR3 spans 14 residues. The full variable domain, rest sourced from reference TRBV5-1 and TRBJ1-1, is KAGVTQTPRYLIKTRGQQVTLSCSPISGHRSVSWYQQTPGQGLQFLFEYFSETQRNKGNFPGRFSGRQFSNSRSEMNVSTLELGDSALYLCASSPGHSNTEAFFGQGTRLTVV.

This clone has only one observation. The rearrangement uses TRBV5-6 and TRBJ2-2; unclear D gene. CDR3 length: 16 amino acids. The V gene's germline CDR1 is SGHDT and CDR2 YYEEEE. Trimming removed 0 bases at V and 2 bases at J, with 11 bases between. CDR3 coding DNA: TGTGCCAGCAGCTTGGTAGGCGGAATTAACACCGGGGAGCTGTTTTTT. It translates to CASSLVGGINTGELFF.

This chain joins TRBV7-2 and TRBJ1-1; the D gene is possibly TRBD1 (5 bases). The V end lost 3 bases, the J end lost 5 bases, and 10 bases lay between the germline ends. From germline, CDR1 is SGHTA and CDR2 FQGNSA. The CDR3 has 13 amino acids. CDR3 region: CASSFLGVTEAFF. The CDR3 bases are TGTGCCAGCAGCTTCTTAGGGGTTACTGAAGCTTTCTTT.

The J gene is TRBJ2-3, the V gene TRBV6-2 or TRBV6-3, with a tentative D call TRBD1 (6 bases). Germline V gene sequence: CDR1 MNHEY, CDR2 SVGEGT. CDR3 length: 11 residues. The germline V and J ends were trimmed by 6 bases and 6 bases, with 7 bases remaining between them. CDR3 DNA sequence: TGTGCCAGCAGCCAGGGGGATACGCAGTATTTT. It specifies CASSQGDTQYF.

The genes are TRBV24-1 and TRBJ2-5; 9 nucleotides line up with TRBD2. Trimming took 6 bases from V and 5 from J; bases not matched to a gene: 3. This CDR3 has 13 residues. Germline CDR1 reads KGHDR; CDR2 reads SFDVKD. The CDR3: CATSRAGGETQYF. Written as DNA, the CDR3 is TGTGCCACCAGTAGAGCGGGGGGCGAGACCCAGTACTTC.

This chain connects TRBV4-3 to TRBJ1-5; the match to TRBD1 covers 8 bases. Trimming cost V 4 bases and J 8 bases; bases outside gene matches: 7. CDR1 and CDR2 from the germline V gene are LGHNA and YSLEER. The CDR3 sequence is 14 residues long. In nucleotides, the CDR3 is TGCGCCAGCAGCCCCGGACAGGGTAAGGAGCCCCAGCATTTT. It yields the protein CASSPGQGKEPQHF.

V gene TRBV3-1 (or the pseudogene TRBV3-2) combines with J gene TRBJ2-5; 9 bases match TRBD2. This CDR3 is built from 14 residues. Germline lookup yields CDR1 LGHDT and CDR2 YNNKEL (reference sequence). J lost 5 bases, V lost 7 bases, and 8 bases had no gene match. CDR3: CASTSTSGRETQYF. The CDR3 DNA is TGTGCCAGCACCTCGACTAGCGGCAGGGAGACCCAGTACTTC.